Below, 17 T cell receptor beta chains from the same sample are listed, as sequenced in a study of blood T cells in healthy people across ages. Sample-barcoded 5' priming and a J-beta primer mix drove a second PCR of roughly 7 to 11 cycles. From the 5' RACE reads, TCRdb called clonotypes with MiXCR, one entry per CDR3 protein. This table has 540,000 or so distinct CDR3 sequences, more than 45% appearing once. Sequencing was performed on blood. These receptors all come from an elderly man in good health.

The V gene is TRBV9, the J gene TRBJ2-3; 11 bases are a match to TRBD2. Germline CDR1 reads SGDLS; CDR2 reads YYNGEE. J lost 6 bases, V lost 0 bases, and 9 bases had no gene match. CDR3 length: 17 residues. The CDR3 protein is CASSVGTSGSRADTQYF. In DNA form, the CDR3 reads TGTGCCAGCAGCGTAGGAACTAGCGGGAGTAGGGCGGATACGCAGTATTTT.

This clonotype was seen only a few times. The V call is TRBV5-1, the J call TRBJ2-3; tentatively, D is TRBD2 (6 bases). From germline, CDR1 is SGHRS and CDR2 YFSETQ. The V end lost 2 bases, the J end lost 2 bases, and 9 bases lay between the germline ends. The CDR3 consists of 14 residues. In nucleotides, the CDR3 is TGCGCCAGCAGCTTTAGCGGAATCACAGATACGCAGTATTTT. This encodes CASSFSGITDTQYF. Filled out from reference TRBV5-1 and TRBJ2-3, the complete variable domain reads KAGVTQTPRYLIKTRGQQVTLSCSPISGHRSVSWYQQTPGQGLQFLFEYFSETQRNKGNFPGRFSGRQFSNSRSEMNVSTLELGDSALYLCASSFSGITDTQYFGPGTRLTVL.

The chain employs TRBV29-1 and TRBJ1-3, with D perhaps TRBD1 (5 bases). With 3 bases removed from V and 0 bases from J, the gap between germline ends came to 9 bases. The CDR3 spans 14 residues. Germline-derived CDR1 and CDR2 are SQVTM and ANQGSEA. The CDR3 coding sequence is TGCAGCGTTGAGCGACAGTACTCTGGAAACACCATATATTTT. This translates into CSVERQYSGNTIYF.

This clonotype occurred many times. The CDR3 DNA is TGTGCCATCAGTGTCTACGGACAGGGCACAGATACGCAGTATTTT. It translates to CAISVYGQGTDTQYF. This chain links TRBV10-3 with TRBJ2-3, with 7 nucleotides matching TRBD1. Germline V gene lookup returns CDR1 ENHRY and CDR2 SYGVKD. This CDR3 has 15 amino acids. Germline trimming cut 4 bases from V and 1 base from J; bases unmatched to any gene: 5.

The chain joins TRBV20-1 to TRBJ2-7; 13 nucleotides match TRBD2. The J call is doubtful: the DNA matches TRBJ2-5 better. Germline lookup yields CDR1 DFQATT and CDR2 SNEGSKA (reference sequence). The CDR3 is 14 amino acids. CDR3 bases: TGCAGTGCTAGGGGACTAGCGGGAAAAGAGACCCAGTACTTC. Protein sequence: CSARGLAGKETQYF.

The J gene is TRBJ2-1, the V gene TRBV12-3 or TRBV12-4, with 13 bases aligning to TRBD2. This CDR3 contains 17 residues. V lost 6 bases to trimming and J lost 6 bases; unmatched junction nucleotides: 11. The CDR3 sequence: CASSRQALAGGPNEQFF. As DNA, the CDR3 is TGTGCCAGCAGCCGTCAAGCACTAGCGGGGGGGCCCAATGAGCAGTTCTTC.

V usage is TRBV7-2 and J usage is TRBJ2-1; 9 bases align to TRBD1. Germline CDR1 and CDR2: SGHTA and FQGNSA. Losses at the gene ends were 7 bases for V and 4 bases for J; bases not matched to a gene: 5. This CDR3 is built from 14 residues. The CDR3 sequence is CASKAGTGYNEQFF. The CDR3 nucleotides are TGTGCCAGCAAAGCCGGGACAGGGTACAATGAGCAGTTCTTC.

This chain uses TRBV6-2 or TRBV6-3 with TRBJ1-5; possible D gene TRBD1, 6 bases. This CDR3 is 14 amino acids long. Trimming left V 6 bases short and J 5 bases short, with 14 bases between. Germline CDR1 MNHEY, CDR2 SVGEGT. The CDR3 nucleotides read TGTGCCAGCAGCTCCAACAGGGCCGATCAGCCCCAGCATTTT. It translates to CASSSNRADQPQHF.

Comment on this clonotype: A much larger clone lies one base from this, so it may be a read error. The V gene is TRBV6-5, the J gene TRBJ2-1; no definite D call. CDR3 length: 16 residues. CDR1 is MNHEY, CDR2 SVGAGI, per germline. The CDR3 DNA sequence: TGTGCCAGCAGTTACCAACACACGAGCTCCTACAATAAGCAGTTCTTC. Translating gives CASSYQHTSSYNKQFF.

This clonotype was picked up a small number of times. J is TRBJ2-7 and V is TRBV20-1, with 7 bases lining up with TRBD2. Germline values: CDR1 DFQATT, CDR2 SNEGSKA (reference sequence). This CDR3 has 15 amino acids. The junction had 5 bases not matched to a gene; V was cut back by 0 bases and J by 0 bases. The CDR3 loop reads CSARELGGYSYEQYF. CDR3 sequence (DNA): TGCAGTGCTAGAGAATTGGGGGGGTACTCCTACGAGCAGTACTTC.

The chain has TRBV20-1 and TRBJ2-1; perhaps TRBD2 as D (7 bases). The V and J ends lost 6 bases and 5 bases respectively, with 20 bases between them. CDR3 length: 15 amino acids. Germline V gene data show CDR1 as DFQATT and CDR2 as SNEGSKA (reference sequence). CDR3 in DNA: TGCAGTGCCCTTGGGGGGGGACAAGGTGACAATGAGCAGTTCTTC. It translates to CSALGGGQGDNEQFF.

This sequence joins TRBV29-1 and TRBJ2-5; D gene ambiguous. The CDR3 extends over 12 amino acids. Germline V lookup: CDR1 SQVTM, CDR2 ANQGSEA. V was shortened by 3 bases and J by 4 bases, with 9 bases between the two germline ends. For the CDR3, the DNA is TGCAGCGTTGAGGAGCAAATAGAGACCCAGTACTTC. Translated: CSVEEQIETQYF.

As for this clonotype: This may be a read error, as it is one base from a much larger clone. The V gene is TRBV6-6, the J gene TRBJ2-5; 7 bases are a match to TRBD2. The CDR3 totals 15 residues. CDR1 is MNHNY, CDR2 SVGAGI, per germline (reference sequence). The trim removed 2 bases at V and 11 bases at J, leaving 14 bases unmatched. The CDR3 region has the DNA TGTGCCAGCAGTTACGGGGGGGGGGTAGACAATGAGCAGTACTTC. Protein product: CASSYGGGVDNEQYF.

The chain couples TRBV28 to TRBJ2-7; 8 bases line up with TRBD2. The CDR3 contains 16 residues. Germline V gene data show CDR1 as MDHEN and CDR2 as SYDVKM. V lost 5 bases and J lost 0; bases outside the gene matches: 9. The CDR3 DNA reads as TGTGCCAGCAGTGCATCGGGGGGGTCCTACTCCTACGAGCAGTACTTC. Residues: CASSASGGSYSYEQYF. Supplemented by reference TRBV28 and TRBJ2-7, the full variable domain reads DVKVTQSSRYLVKRTGEKVFLECVQDMDHENMFWYRQDPGLGLRLIYFSYDVKMKEKGDIPEGYSVSREKKERFSLILESASTNQTSMYLCASSASGGSYSYEQYFGPGTRLTVT.

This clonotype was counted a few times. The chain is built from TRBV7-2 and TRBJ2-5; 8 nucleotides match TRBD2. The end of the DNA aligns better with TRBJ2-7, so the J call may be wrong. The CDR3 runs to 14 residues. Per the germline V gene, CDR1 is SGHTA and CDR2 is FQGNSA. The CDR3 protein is CASSYRGGNYEQYF. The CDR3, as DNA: TGTGCCAGCAGCTACCGCGGGGGGAACTACGAGCAGTACTTC.

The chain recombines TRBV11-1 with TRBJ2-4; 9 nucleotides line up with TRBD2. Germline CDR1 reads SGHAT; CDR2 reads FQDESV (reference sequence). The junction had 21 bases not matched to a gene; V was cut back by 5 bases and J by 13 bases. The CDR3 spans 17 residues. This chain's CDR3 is CASSPGGSGRLGHEQYF. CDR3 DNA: TGTGCCAGCAGCCCGGGGGGGAGCGGGAGGCTAGGCCATGAGCAGTACTTC.

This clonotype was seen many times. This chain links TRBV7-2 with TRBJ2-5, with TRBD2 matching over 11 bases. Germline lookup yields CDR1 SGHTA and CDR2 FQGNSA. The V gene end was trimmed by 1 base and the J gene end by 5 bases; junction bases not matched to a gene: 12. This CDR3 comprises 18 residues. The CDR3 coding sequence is TGTGCCAGCAGCTTAGGTCTCAGACTAGCGGGGCTATCGGAGACCCAGTACTTC. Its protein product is CASSLGLRLAGLSETQYF.